The present T cell receptor (beta chain) was sequenced within a study of shared clonotypes between healthy human individuals. Terminally differentiated effector memory CD45RA+ cells were excluded by CCR7 positive selection of CD45RO-negative cells. Repertoires were generated with immunoSEQ multiplex PCR, while TCRdb's copy carries only in-frame clones and drops some. The sample records some 2.1 million clones, roughly 94% being singletons. Germline values: CDR1 SGHNT, CDR2 YYREEE (reference sequence). This CDR3 has 14 amino acids. The junction had 3 bases not matched to a gene; V was cut back by 1 base and J by 5 bases.

The sequenced sample was naive CD8+ T cells sorted from blood. The chain combines TRBV5-4 with TRBJ2-1; TRBD1 agrees at 7 bases. The receptor's source is a young man in good health. The CDR3 DNA follows: TGTGCCAGCAGCTTGACCGGGACAGACAATGAGCAGTTCTTC. Amino acid sequence: CASSLTGTDNEQFF.